Shown below are 20 T cell receptor beta chains from a single sample sequenced in a study of T cell changes during pregnancy in multiple sclerosis. The table came from immunoSEQ multiplex PCR; TCRdb's copy has only in-frame clones and leaves some out. The sample holds approximately 63,000 clones, 91% seen once. This specimen consisted of peripheral blood, obtained after pregnancy. These receptors originate from a female donor in good health, enrolled as a control in a pregnancy study.

To note about this clone: The junction departs from the called germline gene at one end, perhaps through a read error. This chain connects TRBV2 to TRBJ2-5; weak D call: TRBD2 (5 bases). This CDR3 has 14 amino acids. Germline V lookup: CDR1 SNHLY, CDR2 FYNNEI. CDR3 region: CASSGIHRGETQYF. CDR3 in DNA: TGTGCGAGCAGTGGAATCCACCGAGGGGAGACCCAGTACTTC.

This chain joins TRBV6-1 and TRBJ1-3, with a weak D call TRBD1 (5 bases). The germline V gene encodes CDR1 MNHNS and CDR2 SASEGT. The CDR3 runs 16 residues. V shed 1 base and J shed 1 base, with 11 bases lying between them. The chain's CDR3 is CASSEVWGLSGNTIYF. The CDR3 DNA reads TGTGCCAGCAGTGAAGTTTGGGGCTTGTCTGGAAACACCATATATTTT.

The chain uses TRBV14 and TRBJ1-1, with TRBD1 matching over 8 bases. J was trimmed by 1 base and V by 6 bases; bases with no gene match: 4. There are 14 residues in the CDR3. Germline V CDR1 and CDR2: SGHDN, FVKESK. The CDR3 region has the DNA TGTGCCAGCAGAGGACAGGGACGGAACACTGAAGCTTTCTTT. It yields the protein CASRGQGRNTEAFF.

V and J are TRBV4-2 and TRBJ2-3, with D possibly being TRBD1 (7 bases). Germline V gene data show CDR1 as LGHNA and CDR2 as YNFKEQ. CDR3 size: 15 residues. Trimming pared 7 bases from V and 3 bases from J, leaving 17 bases between. The CDR3: CASMGQGGWTDTQYF. The CDR3 nucleotides read TGTGCCAGCATGGGTCAGGGGGGCTGGACAGATACGCAGTATTTT.

CDR3 amino acids: CASSGYGYTF. CDR3 bases: TGTGCCAGCTCGGGCTATGGCTACACCTTC. This chain uses TRBV7-2 with TRBJ1-2, with D uncertain. V shed 8 bases and J shed 4 bases, with 5 bases lying between them. Germline CDR1 SGHTA, CDR2 FQGNSA. There are 10 residues in the CDR3.

The V and J genes are TRBV7-9 and TRBJ2-7; 8 bases fit TRBD2. Trimming cost V 5 bases and J 3 bases; bases outside gene matches: 9. Germline V CDR1 and CDR2: SEHNR, FQNEAQ (reference sequence). The CDR3 length is 15 residues. DNA for the CDR3: TGTGCCAGCAGCCCCCGTACCGGGGGGGGCTACGAGCAGTACTTC. Amino acid sequence: CASSPRTGGGYEQYF. Using reference TRBV7-9 and TRBJ2-7 for the parts outside the CDR3, the full variable domain is DTGVSQNPRHKITKRGQNVTFRCDPISEHNRLYWYRQTLGQGPEFLTYFQNEAQLEKSRLLSDRFSAERPKGSFSTLEIQRTEQGDSAMYLCASSPRTGGGYEQYFGPGTRLTVT.

This chain connects TRBV6-4 to TRBJ1-1, with D perhaps matching TRBD1 (5 bases). The CDR3 consists of 18 residues. Germline V gene lookup returns CDR1 MRHNA and CDR2 SNTAGT. The ends were cut back, 3 bases at V and 1 base at J, with 21 bases in the middle. The DNA of the CDR3 is TGTGCCAGCAGTGAACGCGATCCCAGGGATATAGGGAACACTGAAGCTTTCTTT. Protein product: CASSERDPRDIGNTEAFF.

The genes are TRBV9 and TRBJ1-1; D unresolved. CDR3 length equals 15 residues. CDR1 is SGDLS, CDR2 YYNGEE, per germline. The V gene lost 5 bases and the J gene lost 0 bases, with 14 bases spanning the gap. The CDR3 DNA sequence: TGTGCCAGCAGGCTGGGCGAAAACATGAACACTGAAGCTTTCTTT. As protein: CASRLGENMNTEAFF. The entire variable domain, with the rest obtained from reference TRBV9 and TRBJ1-1, is as follows: DSGVTQTPKHLITATGQRVTLRCSPRSGDLSVYWYQQSLDQGLQFLIQYYNGEERAKGNILERFSAQQFPDLHSELNLSSLELGDSALYFCASRLGENMNTEAFFGQGTRLTVV.

This chain uses TRBV2 with TRBJ2-7, with 10 bases matching TRBD1. CDR3 length equals 14 residues. Germline values: CDR1 SNHLY, CDR2 FYNNEI. V was clipped by 7 bases and J by 5 bases; unmatched bases: 8. CDR3 nucleotides: TGTGCCAGCAACCGACAGGGGGCCGTGGACGAGCAGTACTTC. This codes for CASNRQGAVDEQYF.

This clone turned up a few times. V gene TRBV19 combines with J gene TRBJ1-3; D remains unclear. CDR1 LNHDA and CDR2 SQIVND come from the germline V gene (reference sequence). The CDR3 sequence is 14 residues long. V was cut by 6 bases and J by 1 base, with 10 bases left in between. Here the CDR3 reads CASRLEGSGNTIYF. The DNA of the CDR3 is TGTGCCAGTAGGCTTGAGGGTTCTGGAAACACCATATATTTT.

The V call is TRBV7-9, the J call TRBJ1-2, with TRBD1 matching 8 bases. V shed 1 base, J shed 1 base, and the junction held 5 bases outside the gene matches. The CDR3 loop spans 16 amino acids. Germline V gives CDR1 SEHNR, CDR2 FQNEAQ (reference sequence). The CDR3 here is CASSLGRGQDNYGYTF. DNA for the CDR3: TGTGCCAGCAGCTTAGGCAGGGGGCAGGATAACTATGGCTACACCTTC.

This chain joins TRBV7-2 and TRBJ1-1; D is ambiguous. CDR1 is SGHTA and CDR2 is FQGNSA in the germline V gene. The ends were cut back, 1 base at V and 8 bases at J, with 11 bases in the middle. This CDR3 region has 13 residues. CDR3 protein: CASSLGSGREAFF. The CDR3 DNA follows: TGTGCCAGCAGCTTAGGGTCTGGCAGAGAAGCTTTCTTT.

In its sample, this clone was seen a few times. The chain links TRBV7-2 to TRBJ1-2; TRBD1 agrees at 7 bases. V lost 6 bases, J lost 4 bases, and 8 bases stayed unmatched. The CDR3 runs 14 residues. The germline V gene has CDR1 SGHTA and CDR2 FQGNSA. CDR3 loop: CASRGRTGAYGYTF. CDR3 DNA sequence: TGTGCCAGCAGAGGTAGGACAGGCGCCTATGGCTACACCTTC.

This chain joins TRBV9 and TRBJ2-7; the D gene is possibly TRBD1 (6 bases). The V and J ends lost 0 bases and 5 bases respectively, with 15 bases between them. Germline-derived CDR1 and CDR2 are SGDLS and YYNGEE. This CDR3 region has 15 residues. In DNA form, the CDR3 reads TGTGCCAGCAGCGTAGGGAACAGGGATGGTGACGAGCAGTACTTC. It translates to CASSVGNRDGDEQYF.

DNA of the CDR3: TGTGCTAGTGGTTTGGTAACCGGGTCTAACTATGGCTACACCTTC. Translated: CASGLVTGSNYGYTF. The genes are TRBV12-5 and TRBJ1-2, with unresolved D. V dropped 0 bases and J dropped 0 bases, with 8 bases sitting between them. This CDR3 comprises 15 residues. CDR1 and CDR2 (germline): LGHNT, FRNRAP.

This clone was found once. The chain joins TRBV6-5 to TRBJ2-3, with D maybe TRBD2 (5 bases). The CDR3 is made up of 13 amino acids. CDR1 is MNHEY and CDR2 is SVGAGI in the germline V gene. V was shortened by 6 bases and J by 13 bases, with 20 bases between the two germline ends. The CDR3 DNA reads TGTGCCAGCAGGACGGGGTCATCCTCTAGGGAGTATTTT. It specifies CASRTGSSSREYF.

This chain uses TRBV9 with TRBJ2-1; 11 bases are shared with TRBD2. Germline V gene lookup returns CDR1 SGDLS and CDR2 YYNGEE. This CDR3 is 16 amino acids long. Losses at the gene ends were 0 bases for V and 8 bases for J; bases not matched to a gene: 7. The DNA for the CDR3 is TGTGCCAGCAGCGTAGTCTTAGCGGGGGGGCTAGATGAGCAGTTCTTC. Translated, it gives CASSVVLAGGLDEQFF. The whole variable domain, remainder taken from reference TRBV9 and TRBJ2-1, is DSGVTQTPKHLITATGQRVTLRCSPRSGDLSVYWYQQSLDQGLQFLIQYYNGEERAKGNILERFSAQQFPDLHSELNLSSLELGDSALYFCASSVVLAGGLDEQFFGPGTRLTVL.

The rearrangement links TRBV7-9 to TRBJ2-2; TRBD1 is a possible D gene (6 bases). V lost 3 bases and J lost 1, with 6 bases in between. This CDR3 is built from 14 residues. Germline CDR1 and CDR2: SEHNR and FQNEAQ (reference sequence). CDR3 bases: TGTGCCAGCAGCTTGGGACAGAACACCGGGGAGCTGTTTTTT. It codes for CASSLGQNTGELFF.

This sequence joins TRBV7-9 and TRBJ2-3; D possibly corresponds to TRBD1 (5 bases). The CDR3 is 15 residues long. Trimming left V 1 base short and J 6 bases short, with 14 bases between. In germline, CDR1 is SEHNR, CDR2 FQNEAQ (reference sequence). The CDR3: CASSLEIGAGDTQYF. CDR3 bases: TGTGCCAGCAGCTTAGAGATAGGGGCAGGGGATACGCAGTATTTT.

The V and J genes are TRBV4-1 and TRBJ1-2; D perhaps matches TRBD1 (6 bases). Trimming shortened V by 1 base and J by 0 bases, and 21 bases separated the two germline ends. The CDR3 loop spans 19 amino acids. In germline, CDR1 is MGHRA, CDR2 YSYEKL. This chain's CDR3 is CASSQGGGGVGSPNYGYTF. CDR3 nucleotide sequence: TGCGCCAGCAGCCAAGGTGGCGGGGGCGTGGGGTCCCCTAACTATGGCTACACCTTC.